This TCR beta chain was recovered during a study of blood T cell repertoires in COVID-19. Study information: The samples span acute and convalescent COVID-19 from the United States, Italy and Spain. From T cells, B-cell-depleted T cells, or PBMCs came the material, which was cDNA or gDNA.

In the authors' methods: Amplification with reference gene primers provided the estimates of nucleated cell counts. The data were produced by immunoSEQ multiplex PCR, yet TCRdb's version contains in-frame clones alone and is incomplete. That table gives V, J and clone size, and the DNA gave D and trimming. The sample includes roughly 230,000 clones, about 83% seen only once; the top ten take 7.4%. Germline lookup yields CDR1 MGHRA and CDR2 YSYEKL. V was pared by 1 base and J by 5 bases, with 9 bases between. The CDR3 has 14 residues. This TCR was recovered from a woman between 45 and 65 years old with acute or convalescent COVID-19. This sequence joins TRBV4-1 and TRBJ2-1; possibly TRBD1 for D (6 bases). Sequencing input: peripheral blood. The CDR3 here is CASSQGGGHNEQFF. CDR3 DNA: TGCGCCAGCAGCCAAGGAGGGGGTCACAATGAGCAGTTCTTC.